This T cell receptor (beta chain) is from a study of blood T cell repertoires in COVID-19. The sample holds one count of this clone. Sequencing was performed with immunoSEQ multiplex PCR; in TCRdb, only in-frame clones are kept and a portion is missing. The sample shows 150,000 to 200,000 clones, 86% of them seen only once. The CDR3 loop spans 14 amino acids. Germline lookup yields CDR1 MNHEY and CDR2 SMNVEV (reference sequence). Trimming took off 3 bases at V and 4 bases at J, with 7 bases between the two ends. Sequenced material: peripheral blood. This chain joins TRBV27 and TRBJ2-6, with a possible D match to TRBD1 (5 bases). The clonotype comes from a man aged 60-69 years with acute or convalescent COVID-19. As DNA, the CDR3 is TGTGCCAGCAGTTTTAACAGGGGGGCCAACGTCCTGACTTTC. Protein product: CASSFNRGANVLTF.